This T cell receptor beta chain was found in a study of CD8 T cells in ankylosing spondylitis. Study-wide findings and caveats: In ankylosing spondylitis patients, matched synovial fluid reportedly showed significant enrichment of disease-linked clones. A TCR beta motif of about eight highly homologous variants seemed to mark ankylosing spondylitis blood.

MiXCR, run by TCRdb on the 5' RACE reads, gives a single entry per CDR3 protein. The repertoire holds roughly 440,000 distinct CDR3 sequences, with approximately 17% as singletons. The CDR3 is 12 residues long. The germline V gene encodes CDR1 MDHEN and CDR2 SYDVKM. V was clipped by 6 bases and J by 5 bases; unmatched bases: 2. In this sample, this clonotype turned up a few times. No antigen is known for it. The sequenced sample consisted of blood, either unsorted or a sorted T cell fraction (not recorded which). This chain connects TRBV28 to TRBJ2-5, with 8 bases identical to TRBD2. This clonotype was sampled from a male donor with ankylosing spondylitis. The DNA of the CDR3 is TGTGCCAGCAGAGCTAGCGGGGAGACCCAGTACTTC. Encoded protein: CASRASGETQYF. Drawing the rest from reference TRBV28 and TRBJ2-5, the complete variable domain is DVKVTQSSRYLVKRTGEKVFLECVQDMDHENMFWYRQDPGLGLRLIYFSYDVKMKEKGDIPEGYSVSREKKERFSLILESASTNQTSMYLCASRASGETQYFGPGTRLLVL.